This T cell receptor (beta chain) was found in a study of tumor and adjacent non-tumor tissue in lung cancer. Study summary: There were fewer than 15 adenocarcinoma, a couple of squamous cell carcinoma and 1 small cell lung cancer cases. Study-wide results and limits: Compared with tumor, normal lung showed significantly lower TCR diversity. Top 100 clones took a larger repertoire share in normal lung.

The CDR3 covers 13 residues. The germline V and J ends were trimmed by 7 bases and 4 bases, with 13 bases remaining between them. This clonotype was detected many times. Its antigen remains unknown. RNA was extracted from bulk tissue without any cell sorting. Three rounds of nested PCR, following a modified ARM-PCR protocol, produced the TCRbeta library. Each CDR3 protein is one row after TCRdb ran MiXCR on the multiplex PCR reads. This table has roughly 120,000 distinct CDR3 sequences, more than 70% appearing once. Sequences were obtained from lung tumor tissue. The sequence derives from a woman in her fifties or sixties with non-small cell lung cancer. This chain joins TRBV12-3 or TRBV12-4 and TRBJ1-1; tentative D call: TRBD1 (5 bases). CDR3: CASTQTDSTEAFF. The CDR3 DNA is TGTGCCAGCACTCAGACAGATTCCACTGAAGCTTTCTTT.